A selection of T cell receptor beta chains follows, all from one sample in a study of graft-versus-host responses after intestinal transplantation. Data came from immunoSEQ multiplex PCR; TCRdb stores just in-frame clones and leaves some out. The sample yields around 97,000 clones, roughly 91% seen once. These TCRs are of unknown antigen specificity. The input for sequencing was unstimulated CD4+ T cells sorted from spleen or lymph node cells, taken before transplant. The receptors shown here come from a human donor who was the organ donor for an intestinal transplant. The CDR3 runs from the conserved cysteine through the conserved F or W. The order of the fields is V gene, clone size, J gene, D gene, CDR3 DNA, CDR3 protein. The D gene is left open where the match is weak. Size tells how often a clone was seen (once, few, many) or the class of an expanded clone, and some rows leave it out.

>TRBV30|.|TRBJ1-1|TRBD1
TGTGCCTGCCATAAGACAGGGACCACTGAAGCTTTCTTT
CACHKTGTTEAFF
>TRBV5-4|once|TRBJ2-7|.
TGTGCCAGCAGCTTAACAGGGTTCCACGAGCAGTACTTC
CASSLTGFHEQYF
>TRBV4-2|.|TRBJ2-5|TRBD2
TGTGCCAGCAGCCAAGATCCCCCGGGCGGGGGGGCCCGTGAGACCCAGTACTTC
CASSQDPPGGGARETQYF
>TRBV4-1|.|TRBJ2-7|.
TGCGCCAGCAGCCAGAAACAGAAGGACTCCTACGAGCAGTACTTC
CASSQKQKDSYEQYF
>TRBV5-1|.|TRBJ2-5|.
TGCGCCAGCAGCTTGCAGGGAGGATTCCAAGAGACCCAGTACTTC
CASSLQGGFQETQYF
>TRBV5-1|.|TRBJ1-1|TRBD1
TGCGCCAGCAGCGTGGGACAGGGGAACACTGAAGCTTTCTTT
CASSVGQGNTEAFF
>TRBV9|.|TRBJ2-3|TRBD2
TGTGCCAGCAGCGGAGGGACTAGCGGGGGGTTGACAAATACGCAGTATTTT
CASSGGTSGGLTNTQYF
>TRBV27|.|TRBJ2-6|TRBD1
TGTGCCAGCAGTGTGCAAGGGACAGGGTCTGGGGCCAACGTCCTGACTTTC
CASSVQGTGSGANVLTF
>TRBV7-3|.|TRBJ2-1|TRBD2
TGTGCCAGCAGCCCCAGCGGGAGGAATGAGCAGTTCTTC
CASSPSGRNEQFF
>TRBV6-5|once|TRBJ2-7|TRBD1
TGTGCCAGCAGCCCACCGAGACAGGGGATCTACGAGCAGTACTTC
CASSPPRQGIYEQYF
>TRBV28|.|TRBJ2-5|TRBD2
TGTGCCAGCAGTACCGGGACTACCTGGGAGACCCAGTACTTC
CASSTGTTWETQYF
>TRBV19|.|TRBJ1-5|.
TGTGCCAGTAGTCCCTGGGGGGGGCTGAGCAATCAGCCCCAGCATTTT
CASSPWGGLSNQPQHF
>TRBV10-3|.|TRBJ2-1|TRBD2
TGTGCCATCAGTGAGCCCCATAGCGGGGGCCGCCTTGGTGAGCAGTTCTTC
CAISEPHSGGRLGEQFF